Given below is one T cell receptor (beta chain) in context. This clonotype showed up many times. Which antigen it targets is not known. Base qualities are missing; no much larger clone stands one base away. Genomic DNA served as template for TCR beta VDJ combination and CDR3 sequence profiling. An Illumina HiSeq 2000 was used for TCR repertoire sequencing. Per the source publication's procedure: Repertoire assessment relied on Simpson's diversity index, CDR3 size and DJ length profiles, and TRBV/TRBJ rearrangement plots. The most abundant DNA sequence in the deep sequencing data was defined as the immunodominant clone. CDR3 amino acid sequences were checked for sharing between subjects and were compared against published repertoires and the VDJdb database. The public reads were run again by TCRdb, first through fastp at Q25 and then through MiXCR, and only productive beta chains were kept. Rows are unified per CDR3 protein, each entry keeping the most common DNA and genes. The authors' filters were not applied to this entry. Recorded for this sample are over 150,000 distinct CDR3 sequences; about 54% of them occurred a single time. Of the sample, about an eighth falls within the top ten clones.

This record belongs to a study of CD8+CD57+ T cells in acquired aplastic anemia (dated by TCRdb to 2016 to 2018). For the wider study: A mean of about 3.2 ug of DNA, ranging from roughly 0.17 to 30 ug, was extracted from sorted CD4+ and CD8+ cells. CD8+CD57+ expansion was defined as frequency above the mean frequency observed in healthy subjects. Here is what the overall study found, with its caveats: Around 28 CD8+ CDR3 sequences were found to be shared between patients and controls, but these sequences appeared to be highly expressed in patients and within the immunodominant clones of the patients. No significant difference in CD8+ Simpson's diversity was found between patients and healthy controls (P=0.060).

The patients picked for sequencing were ones in whom flow cytometry had shown an expansion of CD8+CD57+ cells. All patients had severe acquired aplastic anemia diagnosed by International Study of Aplastic Anemia and Agranulocytosis and Camitta criteria. No patient had received any therapy when blood was sampled. In this study, sorted CD4+ and CD8+ T cells from the blood of healthy subjects and of severe aplastic anemia patients had their TCR repertoires deep-sequenced. Patients were enrolled under clinicaltrials.gov protocols 00001620, 01623167, 00001397, 00071045, 00081523 and 00961064 in the USA. Ficoll-Paque density gradient centrifugation was used to isolate peripheral blood mononuclear cells. Before DNA was extracted, CD4+ and CD8+ T cells were sorted using either FACS or magnetic beads. The germline V gene encodes CDR1 LGHDT and CDR2 YNNKEL (reference sequence). The CDR3 contains 16 residues, cysteine and phenylalanine counted. Only CDR3 DNA is held: 48 bases, read in frame from base 1. At the junction V is shortened by 0 bases and J by 7 bases, with 13 bases in between.

The rearranged segments are TRBV3-1 and TRBJ1-6; no D gene can be assigned with confidence. The sequence came from a human donor with aplastic anemia. The sample consisted of sorted CD4+, CD8+, or CD8+CD57+ T cells (not recorded which) from PBMCs. This receptor has the CDR3 CASSQDWSGINSPLHF. The DNA sequence is TGTGCCAGCAGCCAAGACTGGTCCGGGATAAATTCACCCCTCCACTTT.